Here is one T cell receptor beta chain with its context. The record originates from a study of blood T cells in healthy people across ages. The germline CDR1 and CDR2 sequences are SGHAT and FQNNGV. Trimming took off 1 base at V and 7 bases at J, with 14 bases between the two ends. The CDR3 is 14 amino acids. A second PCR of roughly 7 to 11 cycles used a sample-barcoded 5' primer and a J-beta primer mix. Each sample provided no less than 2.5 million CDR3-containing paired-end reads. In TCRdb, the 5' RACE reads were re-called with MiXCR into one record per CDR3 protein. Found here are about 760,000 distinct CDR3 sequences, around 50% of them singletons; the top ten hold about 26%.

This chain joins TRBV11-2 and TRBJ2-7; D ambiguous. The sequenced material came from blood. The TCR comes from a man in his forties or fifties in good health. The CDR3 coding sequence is TGTGCCAGCAGCTTAGCTCTGAGCAACAATGAGCAGTACTTC. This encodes CASSLALSNNEQYF.